This T cell receptor (beta chain) was documented in a study of blood T cell repertoires in COVID-19. The CDR3 has 15 amino acids. Trimming shortened V by 5 bases and J by 5 bases, and 18 bases separated the two germline ends. Per germline, CDR1 SGHTA and CDR2 FQGTGA. This table comes from immunoSEQ multiplex PCR, and its TCRdb copy is limited to in-frame clones, with some not included. This table has around 100,000 clones, around 93% appearing once. The rearrangement links TRBV7-3 to TRBJ2-5; D might be TRBD1 (6 bases). The sequence was obtained from a human donor with active COVID-19. The donor label of this sample is uncertain. Sequencing was done on a sample of peripheral blood. DNA of the CDR3: TGTGCCAGCAGCCTTAACGGGCCCCAGGGGGAGACCCAGTACTTC. Protein sequence: CASSLNGPQGETQYF.